This note documents a single T cell receptor beta chain sequence. Its cognate antigen has yet to be identified. From the germline V gene, CDR1 is MRHNA and CDR2 is SNTAGT. Trimmed from V: 6 bases; trimmed from J: 7 bases; junction bases lacking a gene match: 10. The CDR3 has 15 amino acids, counting the end cysteine and phenylalanine. This entry keeps only the CDR3 DNA: 45 bases, framed from base 1. The CDR3 regions of human TCRbeta chains were subjected to immunosequencing. The paper's processing steps were these. TCRs in the repertoires were matched against a reference library of SARS-CoV-2-specific TCRs that had been generated with the MIRA antigen-specificity platform. Breadth meant the fraction of unique TCRs that were SARS-CoV-2-associated, whereas depth meant the fraction of total T cells that were SARS-CoV-2-associated. Using the MIRA data, each spike-specific TCR was mapped to the spike region that the TCR reacts to and placed in a CD4 or CD8 class. Log10-transformed breadth and depth values were compared by one-way ANOVA with Sidak's multiple comparisons tests. Held by TCRdb, this immuneACCESS table contains in-frame sequences only and omits some clones. Under half of the omission traces to an unresolved V gene where checked; the cause of the rest is unknown. The DNA gave D and trimming, while V, J and clone size come from that table. The table of this sample itemizes about 140,000 clones. 2.2% of the sample goes to the ten largest clones.

Per the publication, the time point label means: baseline before first vaccination. The vaccinee samples were drawn from two UK trials, COV001 and COV002, one of which was a single-blind randomized controlled phase 2/3 trial testing AZD1222 (ChAdOx1 nCoV-19) in healthy adults. For TCRbeta chain sequencing, PBMC samples from trial participants were taken at day 0 and at day 28 after the second dose. The data were taken from a study of T cell responses to AZD1222 COVID-19 vaccine (dated by TCRdb to the early 2020s). Regarding the complete study: TCR sequencing was performed for about 250 trial participants, of whom 200 to 210 were given two doses of AZD1222 and around 25 were given two doses of MenACWY control vaccine. Trial participants were enrolled into age subgroups of 18-55, 56-69 and 70-plus years, which contained about 150, 27 and 61 TCR-sequenced participants, respectively.

Points the paper makes about the study in general: After two AZD1222 doses, spike-specific TCR breadth and depth were significantly higher than at day 0 and than in MenACWY recipients. Because no samples from the day 14 peak response were available, repertoires could be characterized only after the peak T cell response. Conclusions about previously exposed vaccinees are limited because only five to seven AZD1222 recipients were SARS-CoV-2 seropositive at baseline. Participants were mostly white British, with more females than males. The authors suggested clonal diversity may have been underestimated. In the small 56-69-year group, the increase in depth fell short of significance, most likely because of low power. Reportedly, almost half of the unique spike-specific TCRs recognized epitopes lying outside the regions that are mutated in the B.1.351 and B.1.1.7 variants. Vaccine-associated CD4 TCRs spanned the whole spike protein, with dominant responses in regions 160-218 and 743-854.

The sequencing input was peripheral blood. The receptor was isolated from an adult in good health. The chain couples TRBV6-4 to TRBJ2-3; TRBD2 fits 10 bases in the junction. The CDR3 reads as follows: CASRQTAGGPHTQYF. In nucleotides, the sequence is TGTGCCAGCAGACAAACAGCGGGGGGGCCGCATACGCAGTATTTT.